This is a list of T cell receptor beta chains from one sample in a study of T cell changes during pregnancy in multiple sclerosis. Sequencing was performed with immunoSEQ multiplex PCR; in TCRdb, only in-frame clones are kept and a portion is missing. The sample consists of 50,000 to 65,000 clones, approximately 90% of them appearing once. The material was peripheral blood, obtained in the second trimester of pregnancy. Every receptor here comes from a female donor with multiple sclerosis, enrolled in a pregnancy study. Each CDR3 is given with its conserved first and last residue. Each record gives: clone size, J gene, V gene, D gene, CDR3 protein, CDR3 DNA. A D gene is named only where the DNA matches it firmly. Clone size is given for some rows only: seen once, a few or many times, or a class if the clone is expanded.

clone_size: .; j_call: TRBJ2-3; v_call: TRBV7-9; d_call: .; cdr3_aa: CASSPRGTDTQYF; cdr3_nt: TGTGCCAGCAGCCCTCGGGGTACAGATACGCAGTATTTT
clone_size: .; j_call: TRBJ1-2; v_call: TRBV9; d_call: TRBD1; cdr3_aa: CASSEGAFNYGYTF; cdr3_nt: TGTGCCAGCAGTGAGGGGGCGTTCAACTATGGCTACACCTTC
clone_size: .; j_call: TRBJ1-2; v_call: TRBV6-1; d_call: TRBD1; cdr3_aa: CASSEARGQGNYGYTF; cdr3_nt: TGTGCCAGCAGTGAAGCTCGGGGACAGGGGAACTATGGCTACACCTTC
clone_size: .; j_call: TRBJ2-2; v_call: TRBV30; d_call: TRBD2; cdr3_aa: CAWRRQGGTGELFF; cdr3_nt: TGTGCCTGGAGGCGGCAGGGAGGGACCGGGGAGCTGTTTTTT
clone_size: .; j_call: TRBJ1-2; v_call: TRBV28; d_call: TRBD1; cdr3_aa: CASLDRVSGYTF; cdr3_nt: TGTGCCAGTTTGGACAGGGTCTCTGGCTACACCTTC
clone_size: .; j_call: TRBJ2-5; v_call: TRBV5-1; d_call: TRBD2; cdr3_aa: CASSRRTSGEETQYF; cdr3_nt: TGCGCCAGCAGCCGGAGGACTAGCGGGGAAGAGACCCAGTACTTC
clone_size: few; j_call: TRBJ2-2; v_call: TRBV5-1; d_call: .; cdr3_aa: CASSSTSAGELFF; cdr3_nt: TGCGCCAGCAGCTCGACTAGTGCCGGGGAGCTGTTTTTT
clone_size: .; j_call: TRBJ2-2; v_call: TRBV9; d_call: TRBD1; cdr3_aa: CASSPQGVGWTGELFF; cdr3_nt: TGTGCCAGCAGCCCCCAGGGGGTGGGGTGGACCGGGGAGCTGTTTTTT
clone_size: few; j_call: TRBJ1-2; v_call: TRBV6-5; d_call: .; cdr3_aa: CASSQGGGYTF; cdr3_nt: TGTGCCAGCAGTCAAGGAGGAGGCTACACCTTC
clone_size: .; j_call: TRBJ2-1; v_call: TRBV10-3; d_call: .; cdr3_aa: CAIRRGDANEQFF; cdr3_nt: TGTGCCATCCGCCGAGGAGACGCCAATGAGCAGTTCTTC
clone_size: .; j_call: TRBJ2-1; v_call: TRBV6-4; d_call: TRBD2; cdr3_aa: CASSESGGGAYNEQFF; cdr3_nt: TGTGCCAGCAGTGAGTCGGGCGGGGGGGCCTACAATGAGCAGTTCTTC
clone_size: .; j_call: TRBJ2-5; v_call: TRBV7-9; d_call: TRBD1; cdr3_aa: CASSYTPGQGRETQYF; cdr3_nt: TGTGCCAGCAGTTATACCCCGGGACAGGGCCGAGAGACCCAGTACTTC
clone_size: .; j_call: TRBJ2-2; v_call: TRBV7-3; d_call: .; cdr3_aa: CASTFKRHRNSGAGELFF; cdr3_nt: TGTGCCAGCACCTTCAAACGCCACAGGAACTCGGGGGCCGGGGAGCTGTTTTTT
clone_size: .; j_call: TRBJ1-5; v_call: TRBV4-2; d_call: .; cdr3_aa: CASSQGDNQPQHF; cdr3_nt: TGTGCCAGCAGCCAAGGAGACAATCAGCCCCAGCATTTT
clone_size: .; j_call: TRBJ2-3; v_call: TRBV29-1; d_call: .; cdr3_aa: CSVENWSGTDTQYF; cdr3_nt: TGCAGCGTTGAAAACTGGTCCGGCACAGATACGCAGTATTTT
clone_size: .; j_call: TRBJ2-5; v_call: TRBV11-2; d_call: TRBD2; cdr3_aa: CASSFLAGGTQETQYF; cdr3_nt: TGTGCCAGCAGCTTCCTAGCGGGGGGAACCCAAGAGACCCAGTACTTC
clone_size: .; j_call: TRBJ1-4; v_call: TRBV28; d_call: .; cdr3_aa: CASSSRGKPEWEKLFF; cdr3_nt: TGTGCCAGCAGTTCCCGCGGGAAACCGGAGTGGGAAAAACTGTTTTTT
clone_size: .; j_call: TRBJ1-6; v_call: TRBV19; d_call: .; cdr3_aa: CASSTGEKYNSPLHF; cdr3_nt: TGTGCCAGTAGTACAGGGGAAAAATATAATTCACCCCTCCACTTT
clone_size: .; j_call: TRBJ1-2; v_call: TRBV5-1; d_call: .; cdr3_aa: CASSLLGTTAYGYTF; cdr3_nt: TGCGCCAGCAGCTTGTTAGGAACTACCGCTTATGGCTACACCTTC
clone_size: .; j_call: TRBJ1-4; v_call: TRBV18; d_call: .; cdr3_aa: CASSPSGVATNEKLFF; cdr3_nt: TGTGCCAGCTCACCCTCAGGGGTTGCAACTAATGAAAAACTGTTTTTT
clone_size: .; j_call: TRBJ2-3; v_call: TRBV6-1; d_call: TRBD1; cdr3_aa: CASNPQGQATDTQYF; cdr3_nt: TGTGCCAGCAACCCCCAGGGACAGGCCACAGATACGCAGTATTTT
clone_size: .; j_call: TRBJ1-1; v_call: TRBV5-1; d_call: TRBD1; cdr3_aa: CASSTWTGENTEAFF; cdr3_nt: TGCGCCAGCAGCACATGGACAGGGGAGAACACTGAAGCTTTCTTT
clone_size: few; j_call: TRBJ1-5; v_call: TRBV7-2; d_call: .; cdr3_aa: CASSLRGDQPQHF; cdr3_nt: TGTGCCAGCAGCTTGCGGGGGGATCAGCCCCAGCATTTT
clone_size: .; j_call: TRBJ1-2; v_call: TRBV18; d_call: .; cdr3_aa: CASSPPSGWGYGYTF; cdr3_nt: TGTGCCAGCTCACCACCGAGCGGGTGGGGCTATGGCTACACCTTC
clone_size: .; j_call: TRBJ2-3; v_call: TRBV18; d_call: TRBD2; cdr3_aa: CASSPTPGLDTDTQYF; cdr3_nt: TGTGCCAGCTCACCGACACCGGGACTAGACACAGATACGCAGTATTTT
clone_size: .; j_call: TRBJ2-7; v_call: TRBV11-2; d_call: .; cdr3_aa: CASSFGRGSYEQYF; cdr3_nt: TGTGCCAGCAGCTTTGGGAGGGGGTCCTACGAGCAGTACTTC
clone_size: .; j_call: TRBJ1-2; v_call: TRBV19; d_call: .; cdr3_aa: CASGSGAWGYTF; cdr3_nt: TGTGCCAGCGGGAGCGGGGCCTGGGGCTACACCTTC
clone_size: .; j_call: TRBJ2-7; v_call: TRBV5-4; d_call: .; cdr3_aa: CASSPTGTTAYEQYF; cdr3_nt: TGTGCCAGCAGCCCTACCGGGACAACAGCTTACGAGCAGTACTTC
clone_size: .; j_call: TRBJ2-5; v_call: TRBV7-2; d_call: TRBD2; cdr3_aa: CASSSPTSGKETQYF; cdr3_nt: TGTGCCAGCAGCTCCCCGACTAGCGGCAAAGAGACCCAGTACTTC
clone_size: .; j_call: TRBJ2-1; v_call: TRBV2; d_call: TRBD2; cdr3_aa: CASREGLAGGNEQFF; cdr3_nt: TGTGCCAGCAGGGAGGGACTAGCGGGGGGAAATGAGCAGTTCTTC
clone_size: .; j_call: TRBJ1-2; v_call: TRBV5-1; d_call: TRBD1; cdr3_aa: CASRPGQVDYGYTF; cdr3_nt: TGCGCCAGCAGACCGGGACAGGTGGACTATGGCTACACCTTC
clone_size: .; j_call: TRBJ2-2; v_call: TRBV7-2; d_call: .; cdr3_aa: CASSLGATGELFF; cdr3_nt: TGTGCCAGCAGCTTAGGGGCAACCGGGGAGCTGTTTTTT
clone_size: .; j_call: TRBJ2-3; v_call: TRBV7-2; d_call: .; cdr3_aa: CASSLGGGRGDTQYF; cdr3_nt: TGTGCCAGCAGCTTAGGGGGGGGGCGAGGCGATACGCAGTATTTT
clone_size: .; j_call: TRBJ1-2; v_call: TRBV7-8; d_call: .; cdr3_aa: CASSSTRDGYTF; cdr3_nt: TGTGCCAGCAGCTCAACCAGGGATGGCTACACCTTC
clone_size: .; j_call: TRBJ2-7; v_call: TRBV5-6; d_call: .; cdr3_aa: CASSLLRDTGFSYEQYF; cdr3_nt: TGTGCCAGCAGCCTTTTAAGGGACACCGGTTTCTCCTACGAGCAGTACTTC
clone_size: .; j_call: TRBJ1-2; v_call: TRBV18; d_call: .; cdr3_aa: CASSPPSLGSEVGYTF; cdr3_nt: TGTGCCAGCTCACCACCGTCACTAGGGTCCGAAGTCGGCTACACCTTC
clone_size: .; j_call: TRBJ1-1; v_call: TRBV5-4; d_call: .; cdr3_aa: CASSLSRYTEAFF; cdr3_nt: TGTGCCAGCAGCTTGAGTCGGTACACTGAAGCTTTCTTT
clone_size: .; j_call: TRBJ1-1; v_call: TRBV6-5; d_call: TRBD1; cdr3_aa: CASSSSGGTEAFF; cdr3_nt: TGTGCCAGCAGTTCATCAGGGGGCACTGAAGCTTTCTTT
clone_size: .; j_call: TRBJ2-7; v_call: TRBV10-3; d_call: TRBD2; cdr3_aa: CAAGAGGTGEQYF; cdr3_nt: TGTGCCGCCGGGGCGGGGGGCACAGGGGAGCAGTACTTC
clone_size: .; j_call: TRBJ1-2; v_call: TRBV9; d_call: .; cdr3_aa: CASMRSGYGYTF; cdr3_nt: TGTGCCAGCATGCGTTCCGGCTATGGCTACACCTTC
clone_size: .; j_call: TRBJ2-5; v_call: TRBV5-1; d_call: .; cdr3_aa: CASSLLLQETQYF; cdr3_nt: TGCGCCAGCAGCTTGCTGTTGCAAGAGACCCAGTACTTC
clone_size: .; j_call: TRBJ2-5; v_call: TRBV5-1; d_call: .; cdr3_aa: CASSLGAALQETQYF; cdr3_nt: TGCGCCAGCAGCTTGGGCGCTGCTCTCCAAGAGACCCAGTACTTC
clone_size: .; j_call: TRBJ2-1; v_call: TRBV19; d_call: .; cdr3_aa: CASSPNPETRVRFF; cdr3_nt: TGTGCCAGTAGTCCGAACCCCGAAACCAGGGTACGGTTCTTC
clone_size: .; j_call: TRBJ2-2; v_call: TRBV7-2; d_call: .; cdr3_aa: CASSLVGAVNTGELFF; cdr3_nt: TGTGCCAGCAGCTTAGTGGGGGCGGTGAACACCGGGGAGCTGTTTTTT
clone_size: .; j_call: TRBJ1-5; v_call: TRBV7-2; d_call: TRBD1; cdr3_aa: CASSLGQRNQPQHF; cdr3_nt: TGTGCCAGCAGCTTGGGACAGCGCAATCAGCCCCAGCATTTT
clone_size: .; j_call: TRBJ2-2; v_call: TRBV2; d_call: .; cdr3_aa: CASSGGNTGELFF; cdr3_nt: TGTGCCAGCAGCGGGGGGAACACCGGGGAGCTGTTTTTT
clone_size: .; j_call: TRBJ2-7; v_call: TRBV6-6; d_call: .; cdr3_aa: CASTVLGADEQYF; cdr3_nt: TGTGCCAGCACCGTCTTGGGGGCCGACGAGCAGTACTTC
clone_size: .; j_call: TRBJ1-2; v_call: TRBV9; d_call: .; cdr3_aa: CASSVGLDRLGNYGYTF; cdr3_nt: TGTGCCAGCAGCGTAGGTCTCGACAGACTGGGAAACTATGGCTACACCTTC